This is a list of T cell receptor beta chains from one sample in a study of cytomegalovirus exposure and HLA in healthy donors. Assay used: immunoSEQ multiplex PCR; TCRdb lists only in-frame clones, some missing. The repertoire consists of 90,000 to 110,000 clones, with roughly two thirds occurring once and the leading ten covering about 3.5%. The sequenced sample consisted of PBMCs. These receptors were collected from a man younger than 40 in good health and CMV-seronegative. Both conserved end residues are trimmed from each CDR3.

J: TRBJ1-2; V: TRBV6-5; CDR3: ASTRGGMSYT
J: TRBJ2-1; V: TRBV7-2; CDR3: ASSFRDNLNEQF
J: TRBJ1-3; V: TRBV2; CDR3: ASTPGQREGNTIY
J: TRBJ2-6; V: TRBV6-5; CDR3: ASSYRGDGANVLT
J: TRBJ2-7; V: TRBV6-1; CDR3: ASSEDAAGASYEQY
J: TRBJ1-5; V: TRBV28; CDR3: ASSLPGSNQPQH
J: TRBJ1-1; V: TRBV18; CDR3: ASSPRVRVLDTEAF
J: TRBJ2-1; V: TRBV7-9; CDR3: ASSLAQGLSNEQF
J: TRBJ2-7; V: TRBV30; CDR3: AWSDRRGLADLSYEQY
J: TRBJ2-3; V: TRBV11-3; CDR3: ASSLSAGVYTQY
J: TRBJ1-1; V: TRBV18; CDR3: ASSPTGGTEAF
J: TRBJ1-1; V: TRBV2; CDR3: ASSFNPAGTEAF
J: TRBJ2-1; V: TRBV28; CDR3: ASRVQGGGEQF
J: TRBJ2-5; V: TRBV28; CDR3: ASSFRQGAGVQY
J: TRBJ1-1; V: TRBV6-4; CDR3: ASSDLETGGVNTEAF
J: TRBJ2-1; V: TRBV5-1; CDR3: ASSPGLAGSNEQF
J: TRBJ2-1; V: TRBV13; CDR3: ASSLVGDGLAGRMGYNEQF
J: TRBJ1-1; V: TRBV7-2; CDR3: ASRLGQTWMNTEAF
J: TRBJ1-3; V: TRBV9; CDR3: ASSVGQEVNTIY
J: TRBJ2-2; V: TRBV7-3; CDR3: ASSLIPGGDGGELF
J: TRBJ2-7; V: TRBV23-1; CDR3: ASSQWRTGGEQY
J: TRBJ1-4; V: TRBV6-1; CDR3: ASSKPVTNEKLF
J: TRBJ1-2; V: TRBV28; CDR3: ASSSPGGTNYGYT
J: TRBJ2-2; V: TRBV5-1; CDR3: ASKSVERNTGELF
J: TRBJ2-2; V: TRBV6-5; CDR3: ASSPGLTNTGELF
J: TRBJ2-1; V: TRBV2; CDR3: ASSSRDSENEQF
J: TRBJ2-5; V: TRBV4-2; CDR3: ASSQALGLEQETQY
J: TRBJ2-3; V: TRBV5-6; CDR3: ASGTGSTDTQY
J: TRBJ2-1; V: TRBV11-2; CDR3: ASSLTSGRSSEQF
J: TRBJ1-2; V: TRBV6-4; CDR3: ASSDPRTGSSGYT
J: TRBJ2-2; V: TRBV5-4; CDR3: ASSLGGGGMNTGELF
J: TRBJ1-2; V: TRBV18; CDR3: ASSPDSNYGYT
J: TRBJ1-1; V: TRBV30; CDR3: AWSVQVNTEAF
J: TRBJ2-1; V: TRBV19; CDR3: ARHGTSGRAGGEQF